These 15 T cell receptor beta chains share one sample of origin, sequenced in a study of cytomegalovirus exposure and HLA in healthy donors. Using immunoSEQ multiplex PCR, the repertoire was profiled, and TCRdb retains in-frame clones only, with some absent. The sample contains some 350,000 clones, roughly 87% of which appear only once. The specimen was PBMCs. The receptors derive from a woman in her twenties or thirties in good health and CMV-seropositive.

This clone was seen a few times. The chain has TRBV13 and TRBJ2-7, with TRBD1 as a possible D gene (5 bases). This CDR3 has 15 residues. Germline CDR1 PRHDT, CDR2 FYEKMQ (reference sequence). Trimming left V 2 bases short and J 1 base short, with 12 bases between. The CDR3 is CASSLKIGESYEQYF. In DNA form, the CDR3 reads TGTGCCAGCAGCTTAAAAATAGGGGAATCCTACGAGCAGTACTTC.

The V call is TRBV6-5, the J call TRBJ1-2; D not certain. The germline CDR1 and CDR2 sequences are MNHEY and SVGAGI. V was trimmed by 2 bases and J by 2 bases, leaving 6 bases between them. There are 13 residues in the CDR3. The CDR3 protein is CASSYGENYGYTF. CDR3 nucleotides: TGTGCCAGCAGTTACGGGGAGAACTATGGCTACACCTTC.

The J gene is TRBJ2-5, the V gene TRBV6-5; D unclear. CDR3 size: 12 residues. The V end lost 6 bases, the J end lost 4 bases, and 9 bases lay between the germline ends. Germline loops: CDR1 MNHEY, CDR2 SVGAGI. CDR3 sequence: CASSALGETQYF. CDR3 DNA: TGTGCCAGCAGCGCCTTAGGAGAGACCCAGTACTTC.

The J gene is TRBJ2-2, the V gene TRBV7-6, with TRBD2 matching 15 bases. This CDR3 is built from 19 residues. Germline V gene lookup returns CDR1 SGHVS and CDR2 FNYEAQ. V lost 0 bases and J lost 4; bases outside the gene matches: 6. The CDR3 region is CASSLAGLAGGPGTGELFF. The CDR3 DNA follows: TGTGCCAGCAGCTTAGCCGGACTAGCGGGAGGGCCGGGCACCGGGGAGCTGTTTTTT. The full variable domain, completed using reference TRBV7-6 and TRBJ2-2, is GAGVSQSPRYKVTKRGQDVALRCDPISGHVSLYWYRQALGQGPEFLTYFNYEAQQDKSGLPNDRFSAERPEGSISTLTIQRTEQRDSAMYRCASSLAGLAGGPGTGELFFGEGSRLTVL.

The rearrangement joins TRBV7-2 to TRBJ1-2; 7 bases agree with TRBD1. The V gene's germline CDR1 is SGHTA and CDR2 FQGNSA. With V trimmed by 5 bases and J by 4 bases, 4 bases remained unmatched. The CDR3 has 13 amino acids. The CDR3 region is CASSADRIYGYTF. The DNA of the CDR3 is TGTGCCAGCAGCGCGGACAGGATCTATGGCTACACCTTC.

The chain recombines TRBV27 with TRBJ1-3; D is uncertain. This CDR3 has 13 amino acids. Trimming shortened V by 3 bases and J by 4 bases, and 7 bases separated the two germline ends. Germline V gene lookup returns CDR1 MNHEY and CDR2 SMNVEV (reference sequence). The CDR3 reads CASSFLGGNTIYF. The CDR3 nucleotides are TGTGCCAGCAGTTTCCTCGGGGGAAACACCATATATTTT.

The chain uses TRBV6-4 and TRBJ1-2, with D unresolved. Per germline, CDR1 MRHNA and CDR2 SNTAGT. This CDR3 is built from 14 residues. V lost 3 bases to trimming and J lost 4 bases, with 12 bases between them. CDR3 in DNA: TGTGCCAGCAGTGAGCCCGCAGGCAGCTATGGCTACACCTTC. This translates into CASSEPAGSYGYTF.

The chain joins TRBV19 to TRBJ2-7; possible D gene TRBD1, 6 bases. Per the germline V gene, CDR1 is LNHDA and CDR2 is SQIVND (reference sequence). The CDR3 has 15 amino acids. V dropped 6 bases and J dropped 1 base, with 16 bases sitting between them. CDR3 in amino acids: CASSPGQLRSYEQYF. The CDR3 bases are TGTGCCAGTAGCCCCGGACAGTTACGTTCCTACGAGCAGTACTTC.

V is TRBV2 and J is TRBJ1-1; tentatively, D is TRBD1 (6 bases). CDR3 length: 15 amino acids. CDR1 is SNHLY and CDR2 is FYNNEI in the germline V gene. The V gene lost 0 bases and the J gene lost 4 bases, with 12 bases spanning the gap. The CDR3 DNA reads TGTGCCAGCAGTGAAGCAGCTAGGGGGAGCACTGAAGCTTTCTTT. It encodes CASSEAARGSTEAFF.

This chain connects TRBV5-1 to TRBJ2-7; tentatively, D is TRBD1 or TRBD2 (5 bases each). The CDR3 is made up of 12 amino acids. With 4 bases removed from V and 12 bases from J, the gap between germline ends came to 17 bases. In germline, CDR1 is SGHRS, CDR2 YFSETQ. The chain's CDR3 is CASSDPGTHAYF. In DNA, the CDR3 is TGCGCCAGCAGCGACCCAGGGACCCATGCGTACTTC. Supplemented by reference TRBV5-1 and TRBJ2-7, the full variable domain reads KAGVTQTPRYLIKTRGQQVTLSCSPISGHRSVSWYQQTPGQGLQFLFEYFSETQRNKGNFPGRFSGRQFSNSRSEMNVSTLELGDSALYLCASSDPGTHAYFGPGTRLTVT.

The gene calls are TRBV4-3 and TRBJ2-2, with D possibly matching TRBD2 (5 bases). The CDR3 covers 16 residues. CDR1 LGHNA and CDR2 YSLEER come from the germline V gene. V lost 2 bases to trimming and J lost 0 bases, with 10 bases between them. CDR3 residues: CASSQRPGSNTGELFF. The CDR3 DNA sequence: TGCGCCAGCAGCCAACGGCCGGGGTCGAACACCGGGGAGCTGTTTTTT.

The rearrangement joins TRBV19 to TRBJ1-2; no firm D call. Trimming cost V 6 bases and J 6 bases, with 5 bases left between them. Germline V gene data show CDR1 as LNHDA and CDR2 as SQIVND (reference sequence). This CDR3 spans 10 amino acids. The DNA of the CDR3 is TGTGCCAGTAGGGGTGATGGCTACACCTTC. Amino acids: CASRGDGYTF.

This clone was picked up a small number of times. J is TRBJ1-2 and V is TRBV5-4; 7 nucleotides agree with TRBD1. This CDR3 spans 15 amino acids. CDR1 is SGHNT, CDR2 YYREEE, per germline (reference sequence). V gave up 0 bases and J gave up 4 bases; unmatched junction bases: 6. CDR3 coding DNA: TGTGCCAGCAGCTTGGGTAAACAGGGGCCCTATGGCTACACCTTC. Its translation: CASSLGKQGPYGYTF. Drawing the rest from reference TRBV5-4 and TRBJ1-2, the complete variable domain is ETGVTQSPTHLIKTRGQQVTLRCSSQSGHNTVSWYQQALGQGPQFIFQYYREEENGRGNFPPRFSGLQFPNYSSELNVNALELDDSALYLCASSLGKQGPYGYTFGSGTRLTVV.

The chain employs TRBV28 and TRBJ2-3, with 13 nucleotides matching TRBD2. CDR1 is MDHEN, CDR2 SYDVKM, per germline. The CDR3 is 15 amino acids. V shed 5 bases, J shed 8 bases, and the junction held 7 bases outside the gene matches. CDR3 DNA sequence: TGTGCCAGCAGTCTAAGGACTAGCGGGAGTGGTACGCAGTATTTT. Translation gives CASSLRTSGSGTQYF.

The chain employs TRBV2 and TRBJ2-1, with D perhaps given as TRBD1 or TRBD2 (6 bases each). V was cut by 2 bases and J by 2 bases, with 19 bases left in between. This CDR3 comprises 18 residues. Germline V gives CDR1 SNHLY, CDR2 FYNNEI. Written as DNA, the CDR3 is TGTGCCAGCAGTGAATACCCCCCGTGGAGGGGGGCCTACAATGAGCAGTTCTTC. Translating gives CASSEYPPWRGAYNEQFF.